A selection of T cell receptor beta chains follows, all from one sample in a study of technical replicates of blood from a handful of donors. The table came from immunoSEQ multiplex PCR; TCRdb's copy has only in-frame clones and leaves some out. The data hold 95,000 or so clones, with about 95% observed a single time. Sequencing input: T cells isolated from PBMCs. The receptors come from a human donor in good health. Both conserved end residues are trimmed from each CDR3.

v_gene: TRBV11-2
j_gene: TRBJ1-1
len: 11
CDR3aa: ASSLRGITEAF

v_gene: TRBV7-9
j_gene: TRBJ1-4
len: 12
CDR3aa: ASSQGGTNEKLF

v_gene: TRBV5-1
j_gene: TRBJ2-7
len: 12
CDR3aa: ASSLERETYEQY

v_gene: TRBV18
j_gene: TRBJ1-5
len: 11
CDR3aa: ASSKQGDQPQH

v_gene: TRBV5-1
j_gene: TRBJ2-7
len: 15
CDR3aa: ASSLGIAGGPGREQY

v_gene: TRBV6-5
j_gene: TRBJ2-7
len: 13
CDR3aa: ASSYLSGEPNEQY

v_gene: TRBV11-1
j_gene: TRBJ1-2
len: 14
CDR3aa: ASSLADPTSWSGYT

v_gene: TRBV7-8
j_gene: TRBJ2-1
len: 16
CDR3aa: ASSLGITTSGIFGEQF

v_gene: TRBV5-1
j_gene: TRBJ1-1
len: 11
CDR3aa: ASSENRGTEAF

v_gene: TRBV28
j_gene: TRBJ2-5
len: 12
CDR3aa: ASRNSWRGETQY